Shown below are 13 T cell receptor beta chains from a single sample sequenced in a study of blood T cell repertoires in COVID-19. The assay was immunoSEQ multiplex PCR, and TCRdb's table has in-frame clones only and misses some. The table has around 390,000 clones, 87% seen once; the top ten hold about 10%. The sample taken for sequencing was PBMCs or T cells enriched from blood (not recorded which). Receptors originate from a woman in her forties or fifties who had recovered from COVID-19.

This clone came up once. The V gene is TRBV30, the J gene TRBJ2-5; 10 nucleotides match TRBD1. The germline CDR1 and CDR2 sequences are GTSNPN and SVGIG (reference sequence). The CDR3 runs to 20 residues. The junction had 20 bases not matched to a gene; V was cut back by 0 bases and J by 4 bases. CDR3 protein: CAWSVKLESGQGLQRETQYF. The CDR3 DNA sequence: TGTGCCTGGAGTGTAAAGTTGGAATCGGGACAGGGGTTGCAGCGAGAGACCCAGTACTTC.

This CDR3 is CASLETGSTEAFF. In nucleotides, the CDR3 is TGTGCCAGCTTAGAGACAGGGAGTACTGAAGCTTTCTTT. The rearrangement joins TRBV6-5 to TRBJ1-1, with 7 positions matching TRBD1. Germline V gene data show CDR1 as MNHEY and CDR2 as SVGAGI. The trim removed 8 bases at V and 5 bases at J, leaving 8 bases unmatched. This CDR3 has 13 residues.

This chain uses TRBV19 with TRBJ1-2, with 11 bases identical to TRBD1. In germline, CDR1 is LNHDA, CDR2 SQIVND (reference sequence). CDR3 size: 16 residues. V lost 6 bases, J lost 4 bases, and 10 bases stayed unmatched. The DNA of the CDR3 is TGTGCCAGTAGATCACCCAGGACAGGGGGCATCTATGGCTACACCTTC. Translating gives CASRSPRTGGIYGYTF.

V and J are TRBV6-5 and TRBJ1-5; 9 bases match TRBD1. Trimming cost V 6 bases and J 0 bases; bases outside gene matches: 0. Germline loops: CDR1 MNHEY, CDR2 SVGAGI. The length of the CDR3 is 14 residues. CDR3 in DNA: TGTGCCAGCAGGACAGGGGGTAGCAATCAGCCCCAGCATTTT. Translating it yields CASRTGGSNQPQHF.

The gene calls are TRBV2 and TRBJ1-5, with a tentative D call TRBD1 (5 bases). Germline CDR1 is SNHLY and CDR2 is FYNNEI. This CDR3 is built from 15 residues. Trimming shortened V by 1 base and J by 4 bases, and 11 bases separated the two germline ends. The CDR3 sequence is CASSEEGQSNQPQHF. The CDR3 DNA reads as TGTGCCAGCAGTGAAGAAGGACAAAGTAATCAGCCCCAGCATTTT. Full variable domain (rest looked up from reference TRBV2 and TRBJ1-5): EPEVTQTPSHQVTQMGQEVILRCVPISNHLYFYWYRQILGQKVEFLVSFYNNEISEKSEIFDDQFSVERPDGSNFTLKIRSTKLEDSAMYFCASSEEGQSNQPQHFGDGTRLSIL.

The V and J genes are TRBV4-2 and TRBJ1-2; TRBD1 agrees at 7 bases. This CDR3 region has 13 residues. Per germline, CDR1 LGHNA and CDR2 YNFKEQ. Unmatched junction bases numbered 8, after V lost 0 bases and J lost 13 bases. The CDR3 bases are TGTGCCAGCAGCCAAGAAAGACAGGGTGGATGCACCTTC. It yields the protein CASSQERQGGCTF.

V and J are TRBV5-1 and TRBJ2-6; D uncertain. Trimming cost V 6 bases and J 0 bases, with 31 bases left between them. Per germline, CDR1 SGHRS and CDR2 YFSETQ. There are 22 residues in the CDR3. This CDR3 is CASTKLLRVLPFSYSGANVLTF. The CDR3 nucleotides read TGCGCCAGCACCAAACTACTCCGGGTCCTACCCTTCTCTTACTCTGGGGCCAACGTCCTGACTTTC.

The count of this clone is one. The V gene is TRBV27, the J gene TRBJ2-1; TRBD2 agrees at 12 bases. CDR1 is MNHEY and CDR2 is SMNVEV in the germline V gene (reference sequence). This CDR3 region has 15 residues. V lost 8 bases and J lost 9; bases outside the gene matches: 11. The CDR3 protein is CASSPLLAGGVEQFF. As DNA, the CDR3 is TGTGCCAGCTCACCCTTACTAGCGGGGGGTGTTGAGCAGTTCTTC.

The chain uses TRBV6-5 and TRBJ1-1, with 8 bases identical to TRBD1. J lost 1 base, V lost 7 bases, and 2 bases had no gene match. This CDR3 contains 13 residues. The V gene's germline CDR1 is MNHEY and CDR2 SVGAGI. CDR3 bases: TGTGCCAGCAAGGGACAGGAGAACACTGAAGCTTTCTTT. This codes for CASKGQENTEAFF.

In its sample, this clone was seen once. V and J are TRBV27 and TRBJ1-5, with D tentatively TRBD1 (6 bases). V lost 6 bases, J lost 3 bases, and 15 bases lay in between. This CDR3 spans 15 amino acids. Per the germline V gene, CDR1 is MNHEY and CDR2 is SMNVEV (reference sequence). CDR3 amino acids: CASSHTGSYNQPQHF. Here the CDR3 DNA reads TGTGCCAGCAGCCATACAGGGAGCTACAATCAGCCCCAGCATTTT.

The rearrangement joins TRBV10-3 to TRBJ1-4; TRBD1 matches at 10 bases. This CDR3 has 15 amino acids. Trimming removed 3 bases from V and 8 bases from J; junction bases left unmatched: 6. CDR1 ENHRY and CDR2 SYGVKD come from the germline V gene. CDR3 in DNA: TGTGCCATCAGTGATAGAGGGACAGGGGACGAAAAACTGTTTTTT. This encodes CAISDRGTGDEKLFF.

This chain links TRBV5-6 with TRBJ1-1; perhaps TRBD1 as D (6 bases). CDR3 size: 15 residues. CDR1 and CDR2 from the germline V gene are SGHDT and YYEEEE. Trimming stripped 0 bases from V and 5 bases from J, with 14 bases between. CDR3 coding DNA: TGTGCCAGCAGCTTGGGGGACACGTTACGAACTGAAGCTTTCTTT. Translated: CASSLGDTLRTEAFF.

This rearrangement joins TRBV6-5 to TRBJ2-5, with TRBD2 identical over 11 bases. J gave up 5 bases and V 4 bases, and 9 bases lay outside the gene matches. The V gene's germline CDR1 is MNHEY and CDR2 SVGAGI. CDR3 length: 16 amino acids. The CDR3 region is CASSFSLPSGGETQYF. In nucleotides, the CDR3 is TGTGCCAGCAGTTTCTCCCTACCTAGCGGGGGGGAGACCCAGTACTTC.